Below are 21 T cell receptor beta chains sequenced from a single sample in a study of chemoradiotherapy in HPV16-positive cancers. The method was immunoSEQ multiplex PCR; TCRdb's version includes in-frame clones alone and lacks a portion of them. The sample has 14,000 or so clones, roughly 79% seen once. Sampling was performed from a patient who underwent chemoradiotherapy. The source is a human donor with HPV-associated anogenital cancer.

This clone came up a few times. This sequence joins TRBV19 and TRBJ2-7; 11 nucleotides agree with TRBD2. With 8 bases clipped from V and 3 bases from J, the junction kept 0 bases outside the gene matches. The V gene's germline CDR1 is LNHDA and CDR2 SQIVND (reference sequence). There are 12 residues in the CDR3. The CDR3 bases are TGTGCCAGTGGGACTAGCGGCTACGAGCAGTACTTC. This sequence encodes CASGTSGYEQYF.

The CDR3 nucleotides read TGTGCCAGCAGTGAATATGGGGGGAACACTGAAGCTTTCTTT. Its translation: CASSEYGGNTEAFF. This chain links TRBV25-1 with TRBJ1-1; TRBD1 might be the D (5 bases). The germline CDR1 and CDR2 sequences are MGHDK and SYGVNS. Trimming took off 0 bases at V and 1 base at J, with 6 bases between the two ends. The CDR3 has 14 amino acids.

A few counts support this clone. The chain couples TRBV2 to TRBJ2-6, with 8 positions matching TRBD1. V shed 4 bases, J shed 2 bases, and the junction held 4 bases outside the gene matches. CDR3 length: 16 amino acids. Germline lookup yields CDR1 SNHLY and CDR2 FYNNEI. The CDR3 DNA is TGTGCCAGCAGTGGACAGGGGATGCCTGGGGCCAACGTCCTGACTTTC. As protein: CASSGQGMPGANVLTF.

This clone showed up just once. The chain carries TRBV30 and TRBJ2-1, with a weak D call TRBD2 (7 bases). Trimming left V 0 bases short and J 9 bases short, with 12 bases between. Germline V gene data show CDR1 as GTSNPN and CDR2 as SVGIG (reference sequence). The CDR3 length is 13 residues. The DNA of the CDR3 is TGTGCCTGGAGTGTATGGGAGGGGGGTGAGCAGTTCTTC. Amino acid sequence: CAWSVWEGGEQFF. The entire variable domain, with the rest obtained from reference TRBV30 and TRBJ2-1, is as follows: SQTIHQWPATLVQPVGSPLSLECTVEGTSNPNLYWYRQAAGRGLQLLFYSVGIGQISSEVPQNLSASRPQDRQFILSSKKLLLSDSGFYLCAWSVWEGGEQFFGPGTRLTVL.

The chain carries TRBV5-1 and TRBJ1-2; tentative D call: TRBD1 (6 bases). Germline V gene lookup returns CDR1 SGHRS and CDR2 YFSETQ. CDR3 length: 15 amino acids. V was shortened by 4 bases and J by 3 bases, with 16 bases between the two germline ends. The CDR3 protein is CASSASEAGDYGYTF. CDR3 DNA: TGCGCCAGCAGCGCCTCCGAGGCAGGGGACTATGGCTACACCTTC.

This clone has just a few counts. This chain uses TRBV27 with TRBJ2-7, with 7 nucleotides matching TRBD1. The V segment lost 3 bases and the J segment 3 bases; nucleotides outside the gene matches: 11. The CDR3 is made up of 16 amino acids. CDR1 is MNHEY, CDR2 SMNVEV, per germline (reference sequence). The CDR3 region is CASSFHSGTDLYEQYF. CDR3 DNA sequence: TGTGCCAGCAGTTTCCATTCCGGGACAGACCTCTACGAGCAGTACTTC.

The chain uses TRBV7-2 and TRBJ2-1, with D perhaps TRBD1 (6 bases). The CDR3 consists of 15 residues. Germline CDR1 SGHTA, CDR2 FQGNSA. The V end lost 0 bases, the J end lost 2 bases, and 8 bases lay between the germline ends. The chain's CDR3 is CASSLARGPYNEQFF. The CDR3 DNA is TGTGCCAGCAGCTTAGCCAGGGGCCCCTACAATGAGCAGTTCTTC. Full variable domain (rest looked up from reference TRBV7-2 and TRBJ2-1): GAGVSQSPSNKVTEKGKDVELRCDPISGHTALYWYRQSLGQGLEFLIYFQGNSAPDKSGLPSDRFSAERTGGSVSTLTIQRTQQEDSAVYLCASSLARGPYNEQFFGPGTRLTVL.

The chain recombines TRBV6-1 with TRBJ2-7; no clear D gene. This CDR3 is built from 13 residues. Germline CDR1 reads MNHNS; CDR2 reads SASEGT. V lost 1 base to trimming and J lost 4 bases, with 8 bases between them. CDR3 loop: CASSEGAEYEQYF. As DNA, the CDR3 is TGTGCCAGCAGTGAAGGAGCAGAGTACGAGCAGTACTTC.

This clone was counted between two and nine times. The chain couples TRBV7-9 to TRBJ1-2; unclear D gene. V dropped 3 bases and J dropped 8 bases, with 4 bases sitting between them. This CDR3 region has 10 residues. The germline V gene has CDR1 SEHNR and CDR2 FQNEAQ (reference sequence). The CDR3 spells CASSLGGYTF. CDR3 nucleotide sequence: TGTGCCAGCAGCTTGGGGGGCTACACCTTC.

The chain links TRBV2 to TRBJ2-2; 9 bases are a match to TRBD1. Germline V lookup: CDR1 SNHLY, CDR2 FYNNEI. Germline trimming cut 4 bases from V and 5 bases from J; bases unmatched to any gene: 5. The CDR3 sequence is 15 residues long. CDR3 sequence: CASSVGQGGTGELFF. In DNA, the CDR3 is TGTGCCAGCAGTGTGGGACAGGGCGGGACCGGGGAGCTGTTTTTT. The whole variable domain, remainder taken from reference TRBV2 and TRBJ2-2, is EPEVTQTPSHQVTQMGQEVILRCVPISNHLYFYWYRQILGQKVEFLVSFYNNEISEKSEIFDDQFSVERPDGSNFTLKIRSTKLEDSAMYFCASSVGQGGTGELFFGEGSRLTVL.

Only one count was recorded for this clone. The chain couples TRBV7-9 to TRBJ2-7; 8 bases match TRBD2. The length of the CDR3 is 14 residues. V was clipped by 10 bases and J by 3 bases; unmatched bases: 11. Germline V gene data show CDR1 as SEHNR and CDR2 as FQNEAQ (reference sequence). The CDR3 nucleotides read TGTGCCACCACGGAAGCGGGAGTCGGCTACGAGCAGTACTTC. Translating it yields CATTEAGVGYEQYF.

The chain is built from TRBV4-2 and TRBJ2-7; 10 nucleotides agree with TRBD1. V shed 4 bases, J shed 4 bases, and the junction held 7 bases outside the gene matches. The CDR3 totals 15 residues. Germline values: CDR1 LGHNA, CDR2 YNFKEQ. The CDR3 here is CASSPAGTGDYEQYF. CDR3 in DNA: TGTGCCAGCAGCCCGGCCGGGACAGGGGATTACGAGCAGTACTTC.

There are a few counts of this clone. This rearrangement joins TRBV6-5 to TRBJ1-2; 7 bases line up with TRBD1. Germline CDR1 is MNHEY and CDR2 is SVGAGI. Germline trimming cut 2 bases from V and 7 bases from J; bases unmatched to any gene: 7. CDR3 length: 14 amino acids. As DNA, the CDR3 is TGTGCCAGCAGTTACACTGGACAGGCGCGTGGCTACACCTTC. This codes for CASSYTGQARGYTF.

The chain combines TRBV7-9 with TRBJ1-3; tentatively, D is TRBD1 (6 bases). Germline CDR1 reads SEHNR; CDR2 reads FQNEAQ (reference sequence). The CDR3 is 14 amino acids. With 5 bases removed from V and 1 base from J, the gap between germline ends came to 9 bases. This chain's CDR3 is CASSPQGSGNTIYF. The DNA of the CDR3 is TGTGCCAGCAGCCCTCAGGGGTCTGGAAACACCATATATTTT.

As DNA, the CDR3 is TGTGCCAGCAGCCAAGGCGGGGACAGGCGGATTGAAAAACTGTTTTTT. Translated: CASSQGGDRRIEKLFF. The V call is TRBV4-2, the J call TRBJ1-4; 8 nucleotides align to TRBD1. The V segment lost 1 base and the J segment 7 bases; nucleotides outside the gene matches: 8. Germline CDR1 and CDR2: LGHNA and YNFKEQ. This CDR3 has 16 amino acids.

The V gene is TRBV7-8, the J gene TRBJ2-7; TRBD2 is a possible D gene (6 bases). The CDR3 covers 16 residues. CDR1 SGHVS and CDR2 FQNEAQ come from the germline V gene. V was pared by 5 bases and J by 0 bases, with 17 bases between. The CDR3 DNA is TGTGCCAGCAGCCGGGGACTTTCTCGGGGCTCCTACGAGCAGTACTTC. It specifies CASSRGLSRGSYEQYF.

The chain recombines TRBV7-7 with TRBJ2-3; D possibly corresponds to TRBD2 (5 bases). The CDR3 covers 15 residues. Germline-derived CDR1 and CDR2 are SSHAT and FNYEAQ (reference sequence). For the CDR3, the DNA is TGTGCTTGTGGCGGCGCGGGCGCTAGCACAGATACGCAGTATTTT. Protein product: CACGGAGASTDTQYF. Full variable domain (outside the CDR3, taken from reference TRBV7-7 and TRBJ2-3): GAGVSQSPRYKVTKRGQDVTLRCDPISSHATLYWYQQALGQGPEFLTYFNYEAQPDKSGLPSDRFSAERPEGSISTLTIQRTEQRDSAMYRCACGGAGASTDTQYFGPGTRLTVL.

The chain combines TRBV6-4 with TRBJ1-2; unclear D gene. V lost 3 bases and J lost 8, with 16 bases in between. CDR1 and CDR2 (germline): MRHNA, SNTAGT. There are 14 residues in the CDR3. In nucleotides, the CDR3 is TGTGCCAGCAGTGATAACCGGGAAGCTAACGGCTACACCTTC. It encodes CASSDNREANGYTF.

The chain is built from TRBV11-1 and TRBJ2-2; 11 bases map to TRBD2. V shed 6 bases and J 6 bases; nucleotides not matched to a gene: 3. This CDR3 is 14 amino acids long. Per the germline V gene, CDR1 is SGHAT and CDR2 is FQDESV (reference sequence). CDR3 DNA: TGTGCCAGCAGGGGGACTAGCGGACCCGGGGAGCTGTTTTTT. Its translation is CASRGTSGPGELFF.

The chain joins TRBV10-2 to TRBJ2-6; D is possibly TRBD1 or TRBD2 (5 bases each). CDR1 WSHSY and CDR2 SAAADI come from the germline V gene. The CDR3 has 17 amino acids. Trimming shortened V by 3 bases and J by 0 bases, and 12 bases separated the two germline ends. Here the CDR3 DNA reads TGCGCCAGCAGTGAAGTTAGGGGAGCCTCTGGGGCCAACGTCCTGACTTTC. Translated, it gives CASSEVRGASGANVLTF.

This sequence joins TRBV9 and TRBJ2-3; a weak D match, TRBD1 (5 bases). Trimming took 0 bases from V and 6 from J, leaving 8 bases between them. CDR3 length: 13 amino acids. Germline lookup yields CDR1 SGDLS and CDR2 YYNGEE. The CDR3 is CASSVEGWDTQYF. The CDR3 nucleotides are TGTGCCAGCAGCGTAGAGGGGTGGGATACGCAGTATTTT.